These 14 T cell receptor beta chains came from one sample sequenced in a study of TIL therapy for anti-PD-1-resistant metastatic lung cancer. Time point specified: pre-treatment sample, taken before nivolumab and TIL therapy. Sequencing used immunoSEQ v3. Clones were read by immunoSEQ multiplex PCR, and TCRdb kept only the in-frame ones, dropping some. The sample carries 55,000 or so clones, more than 80% recorded once. This material consisted of blood, taken at baseline. The receptors shown here come from a person between 25 and 80 years old with non-small cell lung cancer.

The chain has TRBV5-4 and TRBJ1-2; tentatively, D is TRBD1 (6 bases). Germline loops: CDR1 SGHNT, CDR2 YYREEE (reference sequence). The V end lost 0 bases, the J end lost 4 bases, and 16 bases lay between the germline ends. This CDR3 has 16 amino acids. CDR3 region: CASSLGSRGRSYGYTF. In DNA form, the CDR3 reads TGTGCCAGCAGCTTGGGGAGCAGGGGTCGGAGCTATGGCTACACCTTC. Complete variable domain (other parts from reference TRBV5-4 and TRBJ1-2): ETGVTQSPTHLIKTRGQQVTLRCSSQSGHNTVSWYQQALGQGPQFIFQYYREEENGRGNFPPRFSGLQFPNYSSELNVNALELDDSALYLCASSLGSRGRSYGYTFGSGTRLTVV.

V and J are TRBV10-3 and TRBJ2-6; tentatively, D is TRBD1 or TRBD2 (5 bases each). The germline V and J ends were trimmed by 6 bases and 1 base, with 13 bases remaining between them. Germline V gives CDR1 ENHRY, CDR2 SYGVKD. The CDR3 is 16 residues long. In DNA form, the CDR3 reads TGTGCCATCAGGGGGGTACATATTTCTGGGGCCAACGTCCTGACTTTC. Translating gives CAIRGVHISGANVLTF.

V gene TRBV3-1 (or the pseudogene TRBV3-2) combines with J gene TRBJ2-7; D is unclear. The CDR3 has 13 residues. V lost 1 base and J 2 bases, leaving 6 bases between the germline ends. Germline V gives CDR1 LGHDT, CDR2 YNNKEL (reference sequence). CDR3 DNA sequence: TGTGCCAGCAGCCAAGCCGACGCCTACGAGCAGTACTTC. Translation gives CASSQADAYEQYF.

V and J are TRBV7-6 and TRBJ2-3; perhaps TRBD2 as D (6 bases). From germline, CDR1 is SGHVS and CDR2 FNYEAQ. Trimming removed 5 bases at V and 2 bases at J, with 14 bases between. The CDR3 consists of 15 residues. The DNA for the CDR3 is TGTGCCAGCAGCCGGAGGAGGGTACCCACAGATACGCAGTATTTT. It encodes CASSRRRVPTDTQYF.

The chain uses TRBV28 and TRBJ2-7, with 8 bases that match TRBD2. V shed 2 bases and J 4 bases; nucleotides not matched to a gene: 7. Germline CDR1 reads MDHEN; CDR2 reads SYDVKM. The CDR3 is 15 residues long. This CDR3 reads CASSLPSGRRYEQYF. CDR3 nucleotide sequence: TGTGCCAGCAGTTTACCCAGCGGGAGACGTTACGAGCAGTACTTC.

The chain recombines TRBV6-6 with TRBJ2-7; TRBD2 aligns across 7 bases. The CDR3 covers 16 residues. Germline loops: CDR1 MNHNY, CDR2 SVGAGI (reference sequence). V shed 5 bases, J shed 6 bases, and the junction held 16 bases outside the gene matches. The CDR3 DNA reads as TGTGCCAGCAGTCCACCATTAGCGACTAGCAGCCGCGAGCAGTACTTC. Its protein product is CASSPPLATSSREQYF.

Only a few counts were recorded for this clone. This sequence joins TRBV28 and TRBJ2-3; D ambiguous. Germline V gene lookup returns CDR1 MDHEN and CDR2 SYDVKM. The V gene lost 10 bases and the J gene lost 2 bases, with 13 bases spanning the gap. The CDR3 is 13 amino acids. Here the CDR3 DNA reads TGTGCCACAGGAAATGAAGCCACAGATACGCAGTATTTT. Protein product: CATGNEATDTQYF.

The rearrangement joins TRBV6-2 or TRBV6-3 to TRBJ1-4; D unresolved. CDR3 size: 13 residues. In germline, CDR1 is MNHEY, CDR2 SVGEGT. V shed 5 bases and J shed 14 bases, with 18 bases lying between them. CDR3 nucleotide sequence: TGTGCCAGCAGTCCGCATTCCTCAAAGGGTCTGTTTTTT. As protein: CASSPHSSKGLFF.

The chain employs TRBV5-1 and TRBJ1-1, with 7 bases aligning to TRBD1. Germline V CDR1 and CDR2: SGHRS, YFSETQ. The V segment lost 4 bases and the J segment 6 bases; nucleotides outside the gene matches: 12. The CDR3 sequence is 15 residues long. The CDR3 spells CASSRNGDSEAEAFF. The DNA for the CDR3 is TGCGCCAGCAGCCGCAACGGGGACAGCGAAGCTGAAGCTTTCTTT.

The J gene is TRBJ2-3, the V gene TRBV6-5; tentatively, D is TRBD1 (7 bases). The V gene's germline CDR1 is MNHEY and CDR2 SVGAGI. V lost 2 bases and J lost 0, with 12 bases in between. CDR3 size: 16 residues. CDR3 nucleotides: TGTGCCAGCAGTTACCAGGGGGGTAGAAGCACAGATACGCAGTATTTT. Translating gives CASSYQGGRSTDTQYF.

The CDR3 nucleotides read TGTGCCAGCAGTCATGGGACAGGCTTTAACTATGGCTACACCTTC. This gives the protein CASSHGTGFNYGYTF. V is TRBV28 and J is TRBJ1-2, with TRBD1 identical over 8 bases. Germline assignment: CDR1 MDHEN and CDR2 SYDVKM. CDR3 size: 15 residues. J gave up 1 base and V 5 bases, and 6 bases lay outside the gene matches.

V gene TRBV7-6 combines with J gene TRBJ1-1; D unresolved. This CDR3 is built from 11 residues. V was cut by 5 bases and J by 8 bases, with 9 bases left in between. Germline-derived CDR1 and CDR2 are SGHVS and FNYEAQ. For the CDR3, the DNA is TGTGCCAGCAGCCGCATGTCCGAAGCTTTCTTT. This encodes CASSRMSEAFF.

The rearrangement uses TRBV5-6 and TRBJ2-7; D not resolved. CDR1 is SGHDT, CDR2 YYEEEE, per germline. This CDR3 is built from 12 residues. Trimming shortened V by 3 bases and J by 8 bases, and 12 bases separated the two germline ends. The CDR3 nucleotides are TGTGCCAGCAGCTCCCTCATAACCCAGCAGTACTTC. Translation gives CASSSLITQQYF. The complete variable domain, with remaining parts taken from reference TRBV5-6 and TRBJ2-7, reads DAGVTQSPTHLIKTRGQQVTLRCSPKSGHDTVSWYQQALGQGPQFIFQYYEEEERQRGNFPDRFSGHQFPNYSSELNVNALLLGDSALYLCASSSLITQQYFGPGTRLTVT.

The sample holds a few counts of this clone. J is TRBJ2-7 and V is TRBV3-1 (or the pseudogene TRBV3-2); 7 nucleotides match TRBD2. V lost 8 bases to trimming and J lost 4 bases; unmatched junction nucleotides: 8. CDR1 and CDR2 (germline): LGHDT, YNNKEL (reference sequence). The CDR3 runs to 13 residues. In DNA form, the CDR3 reads TGTGCCAGCGGTGGGAGGGTATTTTACGAGCAGTACTTC. It translates to CASGGRVFYEQYF.